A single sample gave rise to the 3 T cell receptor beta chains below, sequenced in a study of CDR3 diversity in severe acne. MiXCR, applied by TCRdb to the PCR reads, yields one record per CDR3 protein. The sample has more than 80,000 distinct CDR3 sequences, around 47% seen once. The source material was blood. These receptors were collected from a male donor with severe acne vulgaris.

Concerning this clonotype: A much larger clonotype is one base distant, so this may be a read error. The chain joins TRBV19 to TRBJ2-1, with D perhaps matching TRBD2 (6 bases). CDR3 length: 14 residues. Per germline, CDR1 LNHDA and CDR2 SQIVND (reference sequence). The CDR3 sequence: CAGSIAAGYNEQFF. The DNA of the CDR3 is TGTGCCGGTAGTATAGCGGCAGGGTACAATGAGCAGTTCTTC. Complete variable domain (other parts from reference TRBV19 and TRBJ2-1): DGGITQSPKYLFRKEGQNVTLSCEQNLNHDAMYWYRQDPGQGLRLIYYSQIVNDFQKGDIAEGYSVSREKKESFPLTVTSAQKNPTAFYLCAGSIAAGYNEQFFGPGTRLTVL.

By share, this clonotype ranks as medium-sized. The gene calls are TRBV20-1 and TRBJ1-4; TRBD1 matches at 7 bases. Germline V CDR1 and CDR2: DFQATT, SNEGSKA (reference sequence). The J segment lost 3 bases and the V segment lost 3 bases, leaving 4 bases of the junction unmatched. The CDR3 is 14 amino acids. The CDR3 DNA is TGCAGTGCTAGGAAGGGACAGTCTAATGAAAAACTGTTTTTT. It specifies CSARKGQSNEKLFF.

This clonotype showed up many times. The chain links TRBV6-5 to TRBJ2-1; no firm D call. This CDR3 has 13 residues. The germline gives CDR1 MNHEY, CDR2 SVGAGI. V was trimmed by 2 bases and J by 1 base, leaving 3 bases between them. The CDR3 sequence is CASSYSSYNEQFF. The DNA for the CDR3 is TGTGCCAGCAGTTACAGTTCCTACAATGAGCAGTTCTTC.